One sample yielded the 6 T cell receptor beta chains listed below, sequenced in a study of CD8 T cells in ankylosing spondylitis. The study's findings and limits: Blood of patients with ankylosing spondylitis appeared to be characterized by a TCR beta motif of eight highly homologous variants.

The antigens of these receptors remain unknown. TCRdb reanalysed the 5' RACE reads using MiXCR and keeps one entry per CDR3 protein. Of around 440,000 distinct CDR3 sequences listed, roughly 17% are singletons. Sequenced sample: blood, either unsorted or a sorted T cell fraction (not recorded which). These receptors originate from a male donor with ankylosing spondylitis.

CDR3 bases: TGTGCCAGCAGTTCCGGGATCGGGCAAGAGACCCAGTACTTC. It yields the protein CASSSGIGQETQYF. This chain links TRBV12-3 or TRBV12-4 with TRBJ2-5; TRBD2 is a possible D gene (5 bases). Deletions cut 4 bases from V and 2 bases from J, with 11 bases between. The CDR3 length is 14 residues.

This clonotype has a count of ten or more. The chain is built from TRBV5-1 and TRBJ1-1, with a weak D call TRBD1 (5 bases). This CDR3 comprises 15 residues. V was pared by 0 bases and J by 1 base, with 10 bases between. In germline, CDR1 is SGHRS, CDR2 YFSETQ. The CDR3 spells CASSLVSGGNTEAFF. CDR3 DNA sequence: TGCGCCAGCAGCTTGGTTTCCGGGGGGAACACTGAAGCTTTCTTT.

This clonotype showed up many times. CDR3 coding DNA: TGCAGCGGAAGGCGGGGGATGAACACTGAAGCTTTCTTT. This encodes CSGRRGMNTEAFF. The chain has TRBV29-1 and TRBJ1-1; tentatively, D is TRBD1 (5 bases). V was cut by 7 bases and J by 0 bases, with 12 bases left in between. Per germline, CDR1 SQVTM and CDR2 ANQGSEA. This CDR3 has 13 amino acids.

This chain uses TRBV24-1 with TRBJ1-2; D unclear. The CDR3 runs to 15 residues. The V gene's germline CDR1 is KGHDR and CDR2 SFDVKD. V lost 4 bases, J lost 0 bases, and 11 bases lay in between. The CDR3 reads CATSDRASANYGYTF. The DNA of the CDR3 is TGTGCCACCAGTGACCGGGCCTCAGCTAACTATGGCTACACCTTC.

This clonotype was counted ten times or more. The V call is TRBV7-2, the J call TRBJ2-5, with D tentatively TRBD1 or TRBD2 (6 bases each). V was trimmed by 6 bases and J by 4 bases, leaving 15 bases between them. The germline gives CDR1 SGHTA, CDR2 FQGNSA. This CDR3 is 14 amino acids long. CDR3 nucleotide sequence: TGTGCCAGCAGACCCATGAGGGGGGCAGAGACCCAGTACTTC. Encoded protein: CASRPMRGAETQYF.

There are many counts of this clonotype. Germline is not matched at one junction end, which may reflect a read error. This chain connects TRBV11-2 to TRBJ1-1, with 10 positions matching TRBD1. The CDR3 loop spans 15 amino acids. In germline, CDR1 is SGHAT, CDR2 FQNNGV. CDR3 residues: CASSLDRGLNTEAFF. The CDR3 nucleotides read TGTGCCAGCAGCCTAGACAGGGGGCTGAACACTGAAGCTTTCTTT.